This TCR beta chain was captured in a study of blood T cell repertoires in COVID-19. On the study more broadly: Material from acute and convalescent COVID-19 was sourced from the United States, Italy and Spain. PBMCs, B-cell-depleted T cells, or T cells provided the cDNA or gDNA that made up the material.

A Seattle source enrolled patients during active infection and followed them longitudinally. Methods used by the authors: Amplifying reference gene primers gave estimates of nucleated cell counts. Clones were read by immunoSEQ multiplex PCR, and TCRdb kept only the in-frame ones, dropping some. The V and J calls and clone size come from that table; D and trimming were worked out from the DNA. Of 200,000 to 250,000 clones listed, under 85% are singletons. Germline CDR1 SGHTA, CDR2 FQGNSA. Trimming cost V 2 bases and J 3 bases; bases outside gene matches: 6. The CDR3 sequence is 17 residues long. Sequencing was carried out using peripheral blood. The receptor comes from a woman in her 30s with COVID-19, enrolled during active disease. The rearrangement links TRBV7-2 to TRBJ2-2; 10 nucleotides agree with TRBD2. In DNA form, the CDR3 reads TGTGCCAGCAGCTTAATTATAGCGGGGGGCTACACCGGGGAGCTGTTTTTT. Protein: CASSLIIAGGYTGELFF. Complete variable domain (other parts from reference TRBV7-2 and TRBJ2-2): GAGVSQSPSNKVTEKGKDVELRCDPISGHTALYWYRQSLGQGLEFLIYFQGNSAPDKSGLPSDRFSAERTGGSVSTLTIQRTQQEDSAVYLCASSLIIAGGYTGELFFGEGSRLTVL.